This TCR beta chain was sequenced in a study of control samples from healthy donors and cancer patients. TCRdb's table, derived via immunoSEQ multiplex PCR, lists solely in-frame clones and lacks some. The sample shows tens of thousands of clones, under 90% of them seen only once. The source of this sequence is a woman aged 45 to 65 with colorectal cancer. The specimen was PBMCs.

CDR3 coding DNA: TGTGCCAGCAGCTTAGCCGCTCAGAGGCCAGCCCCCCCCAATGAGCAGTTCTTC. Its translation: CASSLAAQRPAPPNEQFF. The chain joins TRBV7-6 to TRBJ2-1; D call uncertain. V dropped 0 bases and J dropped 6 bases, with 21 bases sitting between them. This CDR3 is built from 18 residues. CDR1 SGHVS and CDR2 FNYEAQ come from the germline V gene.